These 23 T cell receptor beta chains came from one sample sequenced in a study of a mutant IDH1 vaccine in newly diagnosed glioma. Sample time point: week 23, last vaccination. The study gave 300 ug of mutant IDH1 20-mer peptide per vaccine dose, with topical imiquimod. These receptors are not linked to any known antigen. The repertoire was sequenced with immunoSEQ multiplex PCR; TCRdb's copy has only in-frame clones and lacks some. This sample has 60,000 or so clones, with 80% to 90% found just once. Material: PBMCs, obtained from a glioma patient whose treatment included an IDH1 peptide vaccine. The receptor set was obtained from a man aged 30 to 45 with glioma.

The chain employs TRBV13 and TRBJ2-5; 8 bases align to TRBD2. The junction had 7 bases not matched to a gene; V was cut back by 1 base and J by 3 bases. CDR3 length: 16 residues. Germline CDR1 is PRHDT and CDR2 is FYEKMQ (reference sequence). This CDR3 is CASSLVGGTREETQYF. The CDR3 DNA reads as TGTGCCAGCAGCTTAGTAGGCGGGACTAGAGAAGAGACCCAGTACTTC.

The chain carries TRBV19 and TRBJ2-1, with a tentative D call TRBD1 (5 bases). Trimming took 5 bases from V and 2 from J, leaving 13 bases between them. The germline CDR1 and CDR2 sequences are LNHDA and SQIVND (reference sequence). There are 15 residues in the CDR3. CDR3 in DNA: TGTGCCAGTAGTGTAACAGGTTATCCCTACAATGAGCAGTTCTTC. It translates to CASSVTGYPYNEQFF.

V is TRBV2 and J is TRBJ2-7; D is unclear. Germline V gene data show CDR1 as SNHLY and CDR2 as FYNNEI. V gave up 5 bases and J gave up 7 bases, with 18 bases separating them. The length of the CDR3 is 14 residues. The CDR3 protein is CASSRIDEKEEQYF. CDR3 nucleotides: TGTGCCAGCAGTCGTATAGATGAGAAAGAGGAGCAGTACTTC.

This clone was observed a few times. The chain is built from TRBV6-5 and TRBJ1-2, with D possibly matching TRBD1 (6 bases). This CDR3 region has 15 residues. V dropped 7 bases and J dropped 7 bases, with 22 bases sitting between them. Looked up from germline, CDR1 is MNHEY and CDR2 is SVGAGI. Written as DNA, the CDR3 is TGTGCCAGCATCGATCTGGCACAGGGTAGCGGTGGCTACACCTTC. Protein sequence: CASIDLAQGSGGYTF.

This chain joins TRBV6-1 and TRBJ1-2; D uncertain. This CDR3 comprises 13 residues. Trimming took 8 bases from V and 4 from J, leaving 14 bases between them. Germline V gives CDR1 MNHNS, CDR2 SASEGT. Written as DNA, the CDR3 is TGTGCCAGCGAAAGGACGGAGACCTATGGCTACACCTTC. Translation: CASERTETYGYTF.

This clone was counted a few times. The chain links TRBV7-9 to TRBJ2-7, with 7 bases aligning to TRBD1. The V and J ends lost 0 bases and 4 bases, in that order; junction bases with no gene match: 15. The CDR3 has 18 residues. The germline CDR1 and CDR2 sequences are SEHNR and FQNEAQ (reference sequence). The CDR3 loop is CASSLAAEVGQSIYEQYF. CDR3 DNA: TGTGCCAGCAGCTTAGCGGCCGAGGTGGGACAGTCAATTTACGAGCAGTACTTC.

This clone appeared a few times. The chain joins TRBV18 to TRBJ1-2; weak D call: TRBD1 (6 bases). The CDR3 totals 13 residues. Trimming took 8 bases from V and 3 from J, leaving 13 bases between them. Per germline, CDR1 KGHSH and CDR2 LQKENI. CDR3 coding DNA: TGTGCCAGCACCGGACAGACCGACTATGGCTACACCTTC. Encoded protein: CASTGQTDYGYTF.

V is TRBV6-1 and J is TRBJ1-5; D is unresolved. CDR3 length equals 12 residues. The germline V gene has CDR1 MNHNS and CDR2 SASEGT. V was clipped by 1 base and J by 5 bases, with 3 bases between them. CDR3 in DNA: TGTGCCAGCAGTGAAGTGCATCAGCCCCAGCATTTT. Residues: CASSEVHQPQHF.

The genes are TRBV5-1 and TRBJ1-6, with TRBD1 matching over 9 bases. Germline CDR1 and CDR2: SGHRS and YFSETQ. The CDR3 loop spans 14 amino acids. Trimming removed 0 bases from V and 8 bases from J; junction bases left unmatched: 0. For the CDR3, the DNA is TGCGCCAGCAGCTTGGGACAGGGGGATTCACCCCTCCACTTT. Its protein product is CASSLGQGDSPLHF.

This clone was detected only a few times. CDR3 DNA: TGTGCCAGCAGTTACTTCCAAACCTCGGGAGCTTTCTTT. Its protein product is CASSYFQTSGAFF. V gene TRBV6-5 combines with J gene TRBJ1-1, with D hard to call. This CDR3 is built from 13 residues. Trimming took off 1 base at V and 10 bases at J, with 13 bases between the two ends. Germline values: CDR1 MNHEY, CDR2 SVGAGI.

The chain couples TRBV10-3 to TRBJ2-5; D is possibly TRBD1 or TRBD2 (6 bases each). Per the germline V gene, CDR1 is ENHRY and CDR2 is SYGVKD. The CDR3 totals 15 residues. V shed 3 bases and J shed 5 bases, with 16 bases lying between them. The CDR3 protein is CAISEGTGAMETQYF. CDR3 nucleotides: TGTGCCATCAGTGAAGGGACGGGGGCGATGGAGACCCAGTACTTC.

Concerning this clone itself: This CDR3 fails to terminate in the conserved phenylalanine or tryptophan, so it likely reflects a read error. CDR3 residues: CASSLSPTGSYEQYS. The CDR3 nucleotides read TGTGCCAGCAGCTTAAGCCCGACAGGGTCCTACGAGCAGTACTCC. The chain employs TRBV11-2 and TRBJ2-7; TRBD1 agrees at 7 bases. The CDR3 sequence is 15 residues long. Germline V gives CDR1 SGHAT, CDR2 FQNNGV. V lost 2 bases and J lost 1; bases outside the gene matches: 5.

The chain links TRBV6-5 to TRBJ1-2; no clear D gene. Germline V CDR1 and CDR2: MNHEY, SVGAGI. Trimming took 2 bases from V and 4 from J, leaving 8 bases between them. This CDR3 comprises 13 residues. The CDR3 DNA reads as TGTGCCAGCAGTTACGCCCGGGCCTATGGCTACACCTTC. Translation gives CASSYARAYGYTF.

The chain joins TRBV7-8 to TRBJ2-1, with a tentative D call TRBD2 (7 bases). V gave up 0 bases and J gave up 8 bases, with 23 bases separating them. The CDR3 covers 18 residues. Germline CDR1 reads SGHVS; CDR2 reads FQNEAQ. Here the CDR3 DNA reads TGTGCCAGCAGCTTAGCGGCGTTTACGGGGGGCCTGGGCTATGAGCAGTTCTTC. Translating it yields CASSLAAFTGGLGYEQFF.

This chain joins TRBV2 and TRBJ2-7; D call uncertain. V was trimmed by 4 bases and J by 4 bases, leaving 8 bases between them. The CDR3 loop spans 12 amino acids. Germline CDR1 SNHLY, CDR2 FYNNEI. The CDR3 coding sequence is TGTGCCAGCAGTGCCAGGCGATACGAGCAGTACTTC. As protein: CASSARRYEQYF.

The chain is built from TRBV28 and TRBJ1-1; TRBD1 matches 7 bases. The ends lost 7 bases at V and 1 base at J; junction bases unmatched: 6. This CDR3 is built from 14 residues. Per the germline V gene, CDR1 is MDHEN and CDR2 is SYDVKM. CDR3 DNA: TGTGCCAGCACCTCGACAGGGAAGAACACTGAAGCTTTCTTT. Translating it yields CASTSTGKNTEAFF.

The rearrangement joins TRBV19 to TRBJ1-1; TRBD1 aligns across 9 bases. Germline CDR1 and CDR2: LNHDA and SQIVND (reference sequence). CDR3 size: 13 residues. V lost 3 bases, J lost 6 bases, and 2 bases stayed unmatched. The CDR3: CASSMDRGAEAFF. The CDR3 DNA reads TGTGCCAGTAGTATGGACAGGGGAGCTGAAGCTTTCTTT.

V and J are TRBV2 and TRBJ1-5; D gene unclear. Deletions cut 8 bases from V and 0 bases from J, with 20 bases between. The CDR3 consists of 17 residues. Per the germline V gene, CDR1 is SNHLY and CDR2 is FYNNEI. The CDR3 loop reads CASGPGPVYHSNQPQHF. The CDR3 DNA is TGTGCCAGCGGGCCGGGCCCAGTATATCATAGCAATCAGCCCCAGCATTTT.

The gene calls are TRBV4-1 and TRBJ2-6, with D possibly being TRBD2 (5 bases). Germline V gene data show CDR1 as MGHRA and CDR2 as YSYEKL. V lost 0 bases and J 2 bases, leaving 23 bases between the germline ends. The CDR3 totals 21 residues. The CDR3: CASSQERVGAVGDPGANVLTF. CDR3 coding DNA: TGCGCCAGCAGCCAAGAGAGAGTAGGAGCGGTCGGGGATCCTGGGGCCAACGTCCTGACTTTC.

The chain couples TRBV5-8 to TRBJ2-3; 8 bases line up with TRBD2. With V trimmed by 4 bases and J by 2 bases, 6 bases remained unmatched. CDR1 and CDR2 from the germline V gene are SGHTS and YDEGEE. This CDR3 has 15 amino acids. Here the CDR3 DNA reads TGTGCCAGCAGCCCCAGCGGGGGCTTCACAGATACGCAGTATTTT. Translation: CASSPSGGFTDTQYF. The whole variable domain, remainder taken from reference TRBV5-8 and TRBJ2-3, is EAGVTQSPTHLIKTRGQQATLRCSPISGHTSVYWYQQALGLGLQFLLWYDEGEERNRGNFPPRFSGRQFPNYSSELNVNALELEDSALYLCASSPSGGFTDTQYFGPGTRLTVL.

The table lists this clone with a few counts. The chain employs TRBV13 and TRBJ2-6, with a tentative D call TRBD1 (6 bases). V was clipped by 5 bases and J by 8 bases, with 16 bases between them. The CDR3 loop spans 15 amino acids. Germline V lookup: CDR1 PRHDT, CDR2 FYEKMQ (reference sequence). This chain's CDR3 is CASSQGLQGTNVLTF. DNA for the CDR3: TGTGCCAGCAGCCAGGGTCTACAGGGTACCAACGTCCTGACTTTC. The full variable domain, in which reference TRBV13 and TRBJ2-6 provide the parts outside the CDR3, is AAGVIQSPRHLIKEKRETATLKCYPIPRHDTVYWYQQGPGQDPQFLISFYEKMQSDKGSIPDRFSAQQFSDYHSELNMSSLELGDSALYFCASSQGLQGTNVLTFGAGSRLTVL.

The V call is TRBV10-1, the J call TRBJ1-1; D uncertain. This CDR3 region has 14 residues. Trimming cost V 0 bases and J 7 bases, with 12 bases left between them. In germline, CDR1 is WNHNN, CDR2 SYGVQD (reference sequence). CDR3 sequence (DNA): TGCGCCAGCAGTGAGTCGACTCGAAGGATTGAAGCTTTCTTT. Translated: CASSESTRRIEAFF.

As to this clone: A read error may produce the germline difference seen at one junction end. The chain employs TRBV5-1 and TRBJ1-1; D unclear. The CDR3 totals 14 residues. The V gene's germline CDR1 is SGHRS and CDR2 YFSETQ. The CDR3 is CASSLEGVTTGAFF. The DNA of the CDR3 is TGCGCCAGCAGCTTGGAGGGAGTAACCACTGGAGCTTTCTTT.